This TCR beta chain was observed in a study of T cells expressing NK-cell markers. Overall study results and limits: About 1.0-7.5% of CD8+ T cells in six or seven donors belonged to dominant NKG2C+ clonotypes.

TCRdb reworked the 5' RACE reads into one entry per CDR3 protein, no DNA. The sample's table shows roughly 120,000 distinct CDR3 sequences. The CDR3 is made up of 14 amino acids. Germline loops: CDR1 DFQATT, CDR2 SNEGSKA (reference sequence). Comment on this clonotype: Its cognate antigen is unknown.

The receptor was isolated from a woman between 18 and 69 years old in good health. The sample comprised blood T cells: a sorted CD56 or NKG2C T cell subset, CD4+ or CD8+ T cells, or bulk PBMC T cells (not recorded which). The chain links TRBV20-1 to TRBJ2-3; TCRdb indicates TRBD1, and absent DNA this call remains unverified. The CDR3 protein is CSAWDTRRTDTQYF.